In its sample, the clone carrying this T cell receptor (beta chain) was seen a few times. No antigen is known for it. Sequencing was performed with immunoSEQ multiplex PCR; in TCRdb, only in-frame clones are kept and a portion is missing. The data hold 70,000 to 80,000 clones, with 60% to 85% observed a single time. Germline V CDR1 and CDR2: SGHNT, YYREEE (reference sequence). The ends lost 0 bases at V and 6 bases at J; junction bases unmatched: 11. The CDR3 length is 17 residues. The sample comes from a study of T cell responses to AZD1222 COVID-19 vaccine. Study-wide findings and caveats: Just five or six AZD1222 recipients were seropositive at baseline. Nearly half of spike-specific TCRs reportedly target unmutated variant regions.

The J gene is TRBJ2-3, the V gene TRBV5-4; TRBD2 matches at 9 bases. The source is an adult who received the AZD1222 COVID-19 vaccine. Sample: peripheral blood, taken 28 days after the second AZD1222 dose. The CDR3 spells CASSLDALAGLADTQYF. For the CDR3, the DNA is TGTGCCAGCAGCTTGGATGCTCTAGCGGGGCTGGCGGATACGCAGTATTTT.